Listed below are T cell receptor beta chains from one sample, sequenced in a study of metastatic and nonmetastatic thyroid tumors. Using MiXCR, TCRdb reanalyzed the PCR reads. Here the sample spans about 23,000 clones, around 20% being singletons. Sequenced input: blood. These receptors were collected from a female donor with papillary thyroid cancer or a benign thyroid nodule (not recorded which). Some clones in this sample may be carry-over from other donors' samples. CDR3s include the opening cysteine and the closing phenylalanine or tryptophan. The D gene is left open where the match is weak. The size of a clone is reported for some rows only, either as once, few or many, or as a class for expanded clones.

TGTGCCAGCAGCTTTTCCTCCGTCAGGGACAGCACTTACACTGAAGCTTTCTTT CASSFSSVRDSTYTEAFF TRBV7-9 TRBD1 TRBJ1-1 many
TGTGCCACCAGCAGAGATCTTAGCGGGTTGCCGTTTGATACGCAGTATTTT CATSRDLSGLPFDTQYF TRBV15 TRBD2 TRBJ2-3 few
TGTGCCACCAGTGATTCGCTTTTCTCGAACACCGGGGAGCTGTTTTTT CATSDSLFSNTGELFF TRBV24-1 - TRBJ2-2 few
TGCAGCGCTGTGGCGAAGAAAGCTTTCTTT CSAVAKKAFF TRBV29-1 - TRBJ1-1 many
TGTGCCAGCAGTCTCGACAGTGTCTCCTACGAGCAGTACTTC CASSLDSVSYEQYF TRBV28 - TRBJ2-7 few
TGTGCCAGCTCGATGGAGACCCAGTACTTC CASSMETQYF TRBV3-1 - TRBJ2-5 many
TGTGCCAGCAGTCCCGGGACAGTGGGCTCACCCCTCCACTTT CASSPGTVGSPLHF TRBV6-1 TRBD1 TRBJ1-6 few
TGCAGTGCTAGAGGCCTCCGGAACAGCGGGTCCGGGGAGCTGTTTTTT CSARGLRNSGSGELFF TRBV20-1 - TRBJ2-2 many
TGTGCCAGCTCACCACCTAGCGGGAGACACACCGGGGAGCTGTTTTTT CASSPPSGRHTGELFF TRBV18 TRBD2 TRBJ2-2 -
TGTGCCAGCTCAATAGGTCAGGGGCGCGCCAATCAGCCCCAGGATTTT CASSIGQGRANQPQDF TRBV18 - TRBJ1-5 -
TGTGCCATCAGTTCCGACAGGGAGGGATATGGCTACACCTTC CAISSDREGYGYTF TRBV10-3 TRBD1 TRBJ1-2 many
TGTGCCAGCAGCTCAGGACACTTTGGCAGTGCAACTAATGAAAAACTGTTTTTT CASSSGHFGSATNEKLFF TRBV5-6 - TRBJ1-4 -
TGTGCCAGCAGCTCGTACAGGGGGCTCGAGACCGGGGAGCTGTTTTTT CASSSYRGLETGELFF TRBV13 TRBD1 TRBJ2-2 many
TGCAGTGCTAGAACCGGGGAACCCAACTATGGCTACACCTTC CSARTGEPNYGYTF TRBV20-1 - TRBJ1-2 -
TGTGCCAGCAGACGGGCCGACAGGGTTGAGGGCTACACCTTC CASRRADRVEGYTF TRBV6-1 TRBD1 TRBJ1-2 medium-sized
TGTGCCAGCCATCATACGCCAACCGCGATCAAACTGTTTTTT CASHHTPTAIKLFF TRBV6-1 - TRBJ1-4 -
TGTGCCAGCAGCCGGACTAGCGGCGACTACGAGCAGTACTTC CASSRTSGDYEQYF TRBV3-1 TRBD2 TRBJ2-7 many
TGCAGCGCCCTAGGGACCGAGGGCTACGAGCAGTACTTC CSALGTEGYEQYF TRBV20-1 - TRBJ2-7 many
TGTGCCAGCTCACCAGGCTTAATAACCTACAATGAGCAGTTCTTC CASSPGLITYNEQFF TRBV18 - TRBJ2-1 -
TGCAGTGCTAGGCCCCCCTCGGTCGCTCGGGGCGACTATGGCTACACCTTC CSARPPSVARGDYGYTF TRBV20-1 - TRBJ1-2 many
TGTGCCAGCAGTTACGAGGGAAACAATGAAGCTTCCTTT CASSYEGNNEASF TRBV6-2/TRBV6-3 - TRBJ1-1 few
TGTGCCAGCATTAGAGGGGGCCCGAATCAGCCCCAGCATTTT CASIRGGPNQPQHF TRBV12-3/TRBV12-4 TRBD1 TRBJ1-5 -
TGTGCCAGCAACTCGGGACAGAACACTGAAGCTTTCTTT CASNSGQNTEAFF TRBV6-1 - TRBJ1-1 many
TGTGTCAGAAGTTCTAGGGGAGCTGGGGCCAACGTCCTGACTTTC CVRSSRGAGANVLTF TRBV11-2 - TRBJ2-6 -
TGTGCCAGCAGCCAAGGTCTCTGGGATACCTACAATGAGCAGTTCTTC CASSQGLWDTYNEQFF TRBV3-1 - TRBJ2-1 many
TGTGCCAGCAGCCTTTTGGGTGACCCCTCTGGAAACACCATATATTTT CASSLLGDPSGNTIYF TRBV11-3 - TRBJ1-3 many
TGTGCCAGCAGCTTATCCCCCGGTGAGCAGTTCTTC CASSLSPGEQFF TRBV7-2 - TRBJ2-1 -
TGTGCCAGCAGCTTACAGAACCCCAACAATGAGCAGTTCTTC CASSLQNPNNEQFF TRBV5-5 - TRBJ2-1 many